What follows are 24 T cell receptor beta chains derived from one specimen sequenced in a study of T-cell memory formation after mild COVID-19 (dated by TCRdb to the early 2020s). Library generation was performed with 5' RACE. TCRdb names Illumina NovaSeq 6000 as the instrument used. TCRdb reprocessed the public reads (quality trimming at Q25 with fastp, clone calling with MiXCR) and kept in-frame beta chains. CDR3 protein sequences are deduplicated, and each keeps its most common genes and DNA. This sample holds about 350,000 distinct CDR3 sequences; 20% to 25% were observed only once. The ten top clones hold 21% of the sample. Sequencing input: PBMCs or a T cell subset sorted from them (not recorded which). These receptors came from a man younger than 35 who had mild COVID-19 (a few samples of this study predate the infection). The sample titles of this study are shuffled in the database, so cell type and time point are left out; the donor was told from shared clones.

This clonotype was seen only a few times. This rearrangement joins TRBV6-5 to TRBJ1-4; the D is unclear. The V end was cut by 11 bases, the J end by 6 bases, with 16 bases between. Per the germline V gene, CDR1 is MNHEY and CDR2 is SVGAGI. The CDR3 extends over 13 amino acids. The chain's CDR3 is CAGPGDSDEKLFF. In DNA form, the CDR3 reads TGTGCCGGTCCCGGGGATTCAGATGAAAAACTGTTTTTT.

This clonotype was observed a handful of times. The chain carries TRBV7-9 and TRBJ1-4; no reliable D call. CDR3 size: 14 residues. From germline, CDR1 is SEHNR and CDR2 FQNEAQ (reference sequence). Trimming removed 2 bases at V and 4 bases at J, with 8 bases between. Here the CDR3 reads CASSLQASNEKLFF. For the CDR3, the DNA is TGTGCCAGCAGCTTACAGGCCAGTAATGAAAAACTGTTTTTT.

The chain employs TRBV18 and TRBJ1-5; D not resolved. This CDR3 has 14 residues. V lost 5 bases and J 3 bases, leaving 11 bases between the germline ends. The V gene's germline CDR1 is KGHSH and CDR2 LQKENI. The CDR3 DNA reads TGTGCCAGCTCATACGTAAGACTCAATCAGCCCCAGCATTTT. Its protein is CASSYVRLNQPQHF.

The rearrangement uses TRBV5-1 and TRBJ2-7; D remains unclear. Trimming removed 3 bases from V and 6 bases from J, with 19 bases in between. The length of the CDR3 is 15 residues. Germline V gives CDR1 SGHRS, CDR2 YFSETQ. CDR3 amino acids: CASSSQRSGPGEQYF. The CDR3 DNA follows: TGCGCCAGCAGCTCCCAGAGGTCGGGTCCTGGCGAGCAGTACTTC.

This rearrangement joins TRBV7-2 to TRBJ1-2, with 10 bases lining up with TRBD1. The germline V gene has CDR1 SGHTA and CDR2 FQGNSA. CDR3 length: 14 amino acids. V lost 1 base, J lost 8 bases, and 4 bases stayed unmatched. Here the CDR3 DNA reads TGTGCCAGCAGCTTAGGGGGGACAGGGGTGGGCTACACCTTC. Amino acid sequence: CASSLGGTGVGYTF.

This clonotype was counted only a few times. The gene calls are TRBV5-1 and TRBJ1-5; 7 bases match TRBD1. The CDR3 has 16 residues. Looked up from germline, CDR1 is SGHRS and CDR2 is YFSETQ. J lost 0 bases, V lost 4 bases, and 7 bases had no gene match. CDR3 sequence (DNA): TGCGCCAGCAGCCGGACAGGACCTTATAGCAATCAGCCCCAGCATTTT. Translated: CASSRTGPYSNQPQHF.

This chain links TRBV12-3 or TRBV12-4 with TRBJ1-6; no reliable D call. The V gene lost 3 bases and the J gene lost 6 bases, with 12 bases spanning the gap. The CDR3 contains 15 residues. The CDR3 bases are TGTGCCAGCAGTTTGGAGAGTGGCAGTAATTCACCCCTCCACTTT. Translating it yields CASSLESGSNSPLHF.

CDR3 amino acids: CSARGSGDQPQHF. CDR3 coding DNA: TGCAGTGCTAGAGGTTCTGGGGATCAGCCCCAGCATTTT. The genes are TRBV20-1 and TRBJ1-5; D call uncertain. The length of the CDR3 is 13 residues. Trimming shortened V by 1 base and J by 5 bases, and 9 bases separated the two germline ends. The germline CDR1 and CDR2 sequences are DFQATT and SNEGSKA (reference sequence).

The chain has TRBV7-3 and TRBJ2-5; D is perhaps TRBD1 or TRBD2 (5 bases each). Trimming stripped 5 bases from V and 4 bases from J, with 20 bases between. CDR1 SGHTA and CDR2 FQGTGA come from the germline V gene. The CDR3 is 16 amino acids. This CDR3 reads CASSPGTEGFRETQYF. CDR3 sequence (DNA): TGTGCCAGCAGCCCCGGGACGGAAGGTTTTAGAGAGACCCAGTACTTC.

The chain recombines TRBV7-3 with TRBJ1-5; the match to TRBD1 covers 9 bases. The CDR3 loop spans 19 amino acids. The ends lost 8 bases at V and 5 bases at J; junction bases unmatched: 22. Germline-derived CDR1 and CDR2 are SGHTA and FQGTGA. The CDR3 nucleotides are TGTGCCAGCTCATCCAGAGCCCGGGACAGGGAACTTGGGGATCAGCCCCAGCATTTT. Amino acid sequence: CASSSRARDRELGDQPQHF.

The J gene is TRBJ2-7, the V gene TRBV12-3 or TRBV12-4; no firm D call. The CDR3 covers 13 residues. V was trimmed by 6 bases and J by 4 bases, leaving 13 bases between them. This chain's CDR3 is CASRTDGEYEQYF. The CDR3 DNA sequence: TGTGCCAGCAGGACGGACGGAGAGTACGAGCAGTACTTC.

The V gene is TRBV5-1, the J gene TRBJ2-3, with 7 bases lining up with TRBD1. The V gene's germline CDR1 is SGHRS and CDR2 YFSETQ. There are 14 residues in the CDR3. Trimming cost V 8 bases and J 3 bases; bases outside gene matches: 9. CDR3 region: CASSTGQETDTQYF. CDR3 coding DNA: TGCGCCAGTAGCACAGGACAGGAAACAGATACGCAGTATTTT.

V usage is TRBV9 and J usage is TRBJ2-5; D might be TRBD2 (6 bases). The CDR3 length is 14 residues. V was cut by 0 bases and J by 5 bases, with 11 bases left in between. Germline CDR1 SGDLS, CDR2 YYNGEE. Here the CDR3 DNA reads TGTGCCAGCAGCGTAGCTCGAGGGAGGGAGACCCAGTACTTC. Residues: CASSVARGRETQYF.

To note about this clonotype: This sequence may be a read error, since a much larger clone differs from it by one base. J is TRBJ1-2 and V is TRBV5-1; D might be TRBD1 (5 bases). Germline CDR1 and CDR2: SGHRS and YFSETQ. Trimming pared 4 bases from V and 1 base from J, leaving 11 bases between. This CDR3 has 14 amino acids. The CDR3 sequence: CASSQDSHNYGYTF. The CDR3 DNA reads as TGCGCCAGCAGCCAAGACAGCCATAACTATGGCTACACCTTC.

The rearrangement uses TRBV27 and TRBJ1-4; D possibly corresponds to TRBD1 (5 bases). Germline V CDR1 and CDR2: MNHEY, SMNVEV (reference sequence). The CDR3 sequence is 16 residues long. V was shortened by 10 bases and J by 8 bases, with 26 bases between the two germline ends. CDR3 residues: CATLPSVDSSGEKLFF. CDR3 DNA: TGTGCCACCTTACCCTCGGTCGACAGTTCGGGCGAAAAACTGTTTTTT.

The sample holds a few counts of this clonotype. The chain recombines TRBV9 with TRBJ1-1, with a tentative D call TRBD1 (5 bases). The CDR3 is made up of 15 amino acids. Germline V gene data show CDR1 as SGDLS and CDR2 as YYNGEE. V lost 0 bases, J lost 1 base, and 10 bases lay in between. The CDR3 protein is CASSVEGRANTEAFF. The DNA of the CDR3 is TGTGCCAGCAGCGTAGAGGGACGGGCGAACACTGAAGCTTTCTTT.

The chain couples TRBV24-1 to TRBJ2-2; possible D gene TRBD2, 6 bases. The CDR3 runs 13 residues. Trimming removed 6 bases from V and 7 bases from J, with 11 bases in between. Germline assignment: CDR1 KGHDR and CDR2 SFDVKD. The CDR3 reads CATSPGGIGELFF. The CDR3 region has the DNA TGTGCCACCAGTCCCGGGGGAATCGGGGAGCTGTTTTTT.

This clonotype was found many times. CDR3 sequence (DNA): TGTGCCAGCAGCTTAGCGGCCTACAATGAGCAGTTCTTC. Translation: CASSLAAYNEQFF. The V and J genes are TRBV7-3 and TRBJ2-1; D remains unclear. The CDR3 contains 13 residues. Germline assignment: CDR1 SGHTA and CDR2 FQGTGA. Trimming pared 2 bases from V and 2 bases from J, leaving 4 bases between. Full variable domain (remainder filled in from reference TRBV7-3 and TRBJ2-1): GAGVSQTPSNKVTEKGKYVELRCDPISGHTALYWYRQSLGQGPEFLIYFQGTGAADDSGLPNDRFFAVRPEGSVSTLKIQRTERGDSAVYLCASSLAAYNEQFFGPGTRLTVL.

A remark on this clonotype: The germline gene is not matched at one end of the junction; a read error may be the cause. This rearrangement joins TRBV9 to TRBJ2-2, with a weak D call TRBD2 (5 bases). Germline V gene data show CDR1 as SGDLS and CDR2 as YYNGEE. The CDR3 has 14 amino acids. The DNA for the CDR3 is TGTGCCAGCACCTCTGATCCCTCCTCCGGGGAGCTGATTTTT. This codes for CASTSDPSSGELIF. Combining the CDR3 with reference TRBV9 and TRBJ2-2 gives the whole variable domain DSGVTQTPKHLITATGQRVTLRCSPRSGDLSVYWYQQSLDQGLQFLIQYYNGEERAKGNILERFSAQQFPDLHSELNLSSLELGDSALYFCASTSDPSSGELIFGEGSRLTVL.

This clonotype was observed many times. The CDR3 DNA reads as TGCGCCAGCAGCTTCCGGACTAACTCCTACGAGCAGTACTTC. Its protein is CASSFRTNSYEQYF. The V call is TRBV5-1, the J call TRBJ2-7; D might be TRBD2 (6 bases). Germline values: CDR1 SGHRS, CDR2 YFSETQ. CDR3 size: 14 residues. V lost 2 bases and J lost 0, with 9 bases in between.

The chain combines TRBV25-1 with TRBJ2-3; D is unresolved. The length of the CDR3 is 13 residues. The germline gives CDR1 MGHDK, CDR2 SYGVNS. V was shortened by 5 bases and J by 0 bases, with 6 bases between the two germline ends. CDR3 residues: CASSWPSTDTQYF. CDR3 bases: TGTGCCAGCAGTTGGCCTAGCACAGATACGCAGTATTTT.

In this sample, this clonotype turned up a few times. CDR3 sequence: CASSPRSDRRGYTF. The CDR3 DNA sequence: TGCGCCAGCAGCCCCAGGTCAGACCGGAGGGGCTACACCTTC. V and J are TRBV5-1 and TRBJ1-2, with D uncertain. V lost 4 bases, J lost 8 bases, and 18 bases lay in between. Germline loops: CDR1 SGHRS, CDR2 YFSETQ. This CDR3 region has 14 residues.

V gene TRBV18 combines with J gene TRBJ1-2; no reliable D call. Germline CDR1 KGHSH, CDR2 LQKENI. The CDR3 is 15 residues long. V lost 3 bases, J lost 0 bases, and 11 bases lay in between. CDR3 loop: CASSPSSLTNYGYTF. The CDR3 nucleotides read TGTGCCAGCTCACCGAGCAGCCTAACTAACTATGGCTACACCTTC.

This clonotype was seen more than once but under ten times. This CDR3 is CASSLYNRTDTQYF. The DNA of the CDR3 is TGTGCCAGCAGTTTATACAATCGCACAGATACGCAGTATTTT. V is TRBV12-3 or TRBV12-4 and J is TRBJ2-3; D unclear. The CDR3 sequence is 14 residues long. The V end lost 2 bases, the J end lost 1 base, and 7 bases lay between the germline ends.